The rows below give T cell receptor beta chains drawn from one sample of a study of T cells in Graves' hyperthyroidism and ophthalmopathy. One entry per CDR3 protein, called by TCRdb with MiXCR from the multiplex PCR reads. The sample contains around 300,000 distinct CDR3 sequences, 13% of which appear only once. The sample taken for sequencing was blood. These receptors were taken from a woman aged 30 to 39 with Graves' hyperthyroidism that later progressed to Graves' ophthalmopathy. Each CDR3 is given with its conserved first and last residue. The D gene is left open where the match is weak. Some rows mark clone size as missing; the rest say once, few, many or name a class of expanded clone.

-	TRBJ2-3	-	TRBV4-3	CASSQGDLGGDTQYF	TGCGCCAGCAGCCAAGGGGATCTAGGGGGAGATACGCAGTATTTT
many	TRBJ2-1	-	TRBV11-2	CASSLLGGPNNEQFF	TGTGCCAGCAGCTTACTCGGGGGGCCCAACAATGAGCAGTTCTTC
many	TRBJ2-1	-	TRBV28	CASGGGWGNEQFF	TGTGCTAGTGGTGGGGGTTGGGGTAATGAGCAGTTCTTC
many	TRBJ1-5	-	TRBV5-5	CASSLSPNQPQHF	TGTGCCAGCAGCTTGTCCCCTAATCAGCCCCAGCATTTT
few	TRBJ2-7	TRBD1	TRBV10-3	CAISGGQSEQYF	TGTGCCATCAGTGGGGGACAGTCAGAGCAGTACTTC
few	TRBJ1-1	-	TRBV12-5	CASGLWNREAFF	TGTGCTAGTGGTTTGTGGAATAGAGAAGCTTTCTTT
-	TRBJ2-2	-	TRBV9	CASSSLSGSGTGELFF	TGTGCCAGCAGCTCACTTAGCGGCTCGGGGACCGGGGAGCTGTTTTTT
many	TRBJ1-2	-	TRBV12-3/TRBV12-4	CASSFSGPPFVYGYTF	TGTGCCAGCAGTTTCTCTGGACCTCCCTTTGTATATGGCTACACCTTC
many	TRBJ1-4	-	TRBV12-3/TRBV12-4	CASSRDYGEKLFF	TGTGCCAGCAGCAGGGATTACGGTGAAAAACTGTTTTTT
-	TRBJ2-5	TRBD2	TRBV4-1	CASSQVPLAGGVQETQYF	TGCGCCAGCAGCCAAGTTCCTCTAGCGGGAGGAGTCCAAGAGACCCAGTACTTC
many	TRBJ2-1	-	TRBV2	CASRAGKGFYEQFF	TGTGCCAGCAGGGCGGGAAAGGGTTTCTATGAGCAGTTCTTC
many	TRBJ2-7	TRBD1	TRBV24-1	CATSRGTGEEQYF	TGTGCCACCAGTCGGGGGACAGGGGAGGAGCAGTACTTC
-	TRBJ1-2	-	TRBV30	CAWGIGVYGYTF	TGTGCCTGGGGGATTGGAGTTTATGGCTACACCTTC
many	TRBJ1-1	TRBD1	TRBV5-1	CASSYGTENTEAFF	TGCGCCAGCAGCTACGGGACAGAGAACACTGAAGCTTTCTTT
-	TRBJ1-4	TRBD1	TRBV18	CASSSGQGAANEKLFF	TGTGCCAGCTCATCGGGACAGGGGGCTGCTAATGAAAAACTGTTTTTT
many	TRBJ1-4	-	TRBV7-9	CASSLAYDGEKLFF	TGTGCCAGCAGTCTAGCGTACGACGGTGAAAAACTGTTTTTT
many	TRBJ2-1	TRBD2	TRBV30	CAWSAYSGSSFSEQFF	TGTGCCTGGAGTGCTTATAGCGGGAGCTCTTTCAGTGAGCAGTTCTTC
few	TRBJ1-4	-	TRBV6-1	CASSGSAGTVLNEKLFF	TGTGCCAGCAGTGGCTCAGCCGGGACGGTCCTTAATGAAAAACTGTTTTTT
-	TRBJ1-5	-	TRBV19	CASSIFGGEGNQPQHF	TGTGCCAGTAGTATTTTTGGGGGCGAAGGCAATCAGCCCCAGCATTTT
many	TRBJ1-1	-	TRBV3-1	CASSQGGTEAFF	TGTGCCAGCAGCCAGGGTGGGACTGAAGCTTTCTTT
-	TRBJ1-1	-	TRBV24-1	CATTGDGAEAFF	TGTGCCACCACAGGGGACGGAGCTGAAGCTTTCTTT
few	TRBJ2-2	TRBD1	TRBV10-3	CAITDSQGAAGELFF	TGTGCCATTACAGACTCCCAGGGGGCAGCCGGGGAGCTGTTTTTT
many	TRBJ1-6	-	TRBV28	CASRPGSHNSPLHF	TGTGCCAGCAGGCCAGGGAGTCACAATTCACCCCTCCACTTT
many	TRBJ2-7	-	TRBV20-1	CSARDTGFYEQYF	TGCAGTGCTAGAGATACAGGGTTCTACGAGCAGTACTTC
many	TRBJ2-1	TRBD2	TRBV19	CASRSSGNYYNEQFF	TGTGCCAGTAGGAGCAGCGGGAATTACTACAATGAGCAGTTCTTC
many	TRBJ2-2	TRBD2	TRBV6-1	CAVQGGAGTGELFF	TGTGCCGTGCAGGGAGGGGCCGGTACCGGGGAGCTGTTTTTT
-	TRBJ2-3	TRBD2	TRBV10-3	CAISDRAGDSTDTQYF	TGTGCCATCTCGGACAGAGCGGGAGATAGCACAGATACGCAGTATTTT
few	TRBJ2-5	-	TRBV28	CASRVGGIGETQYF	TGTGCCAGCAGGGTAGGCGGGATTGGGGAGACCCAGTACTTC
-	TRBJ2-2	-	TRBV11-2	CASGTKEATGELFF	TGTGCCAGCGGGACGAAAGAAGCAACCGGGGAGCTGTTTTTT
many	TRBJ1-2	TRBD1	TRBV9	CASSLRQGSGYTF	TGTGCCAGCAGCCTCAGACAGGGGAGCGGCTACACCTTC
few	TRBJ2-7	TRBD1	TRBV7-2	CASTPGTGGGYEQYF	TGTGCCAGTACCCCCGGGACAGGGGGCGGCTACGAGCAGTACTTC
once	TRBJ2-5	-	TRBV4-3	CASSQDIGTLQETQYF	TGCGCCAGCAGCCAAGATATTGGGACTCTCCAAGAGACCCAGTACTTC
-	TRBJ1-4	-	TRBV9	CASSGSGESEKLFF	TGTGCCAGCAGCGGGTCGGGGGAAAGCGAAAAACTGTTTTTT
many	TRBJ2-2	TRBD2	TRBV5-5	CASRRALAVNTGELFF	TGTGCCAGCAGGCGTGCCCTAGCGGTGAACACCGGGGAGCTGTTTTTT
many	TRBJ2-2	TRBD2	TRBV30	CAWRPPGLAGVTGELFF	TGTGCCTGGAGGCCACCGGGACTAGCGGGAGTCACCGGGGAGCTGTTTTTT
many	TRBJ1-5	-	TRBV5-1	CASSLVPGLAQPQHF	TGCGCCAGCAGCTTGGTACCAGGGTTGGCTCAGCCCCAGCATTTT
-	TRBJ2-7	TRBD2	TRBV6-4	CEEKREEEYF	TGCGAGGAAAAGCGGGAGGAGGAGTACTTC
few	TRBJ1-5	-	TRBV9	CASSAGTVNTQPQHF	TGTGCCAGCAGCGCCGGGACGGTTAACACCCAGCCCCAGCATTTT
few	TRBJ2-2	-	TRBV24-1	CATSDLQVTRTAGELFF	TGTGCCACCAGTGATTTGCAGGTCACGCGAACGGCCGGGGAGCTGTTTTTT
many	TRBJ2-5	TRBD2	TRBV20-1	CSARDLAGLAETQYF	TGCAGTGCTAGAGACCTAGCGGGGCTAGCGGAGACCCAGTACTTC
many	TRBJ1-3	-	TRBV28	CASTTVSSGNTIYF	TGTGCCAGCACCACAGTTTCCTCTGGAAACACCATATATTTT
many	TRBJ2-5	-	TRBV30	CAWGLGVETQYF	TGTGCCTGGGGTCTGGGGGTGGAGACCCAGTACTTC
-	TRBJ2-6	-	TRBV10-3	CAIGQLGALSGANVLTF	TGTGCCATCGGTCAACTAGGGGCCCTCTCTGGGGCCAACGTCCTGACTTTC
-	TRBJ1-1	-	TRBV2	CASSSTPNTEAFF	TGTGCCAGCTCCTCGACACCGAACACTGAAGCTTTCTTT
many	TRBJ2-2	TRBD2	TRBV24-1	CATSDSTSGGYTGELFF	TGTGCCACCAGTGACTCGACTAGCGGGGGTTACACCGGGGAGCTGTTTTTT
-	TRBJ1-2	-	TRBV7-6	CASSLETGAVGLSGYTF	TGTGCCAGCAGCTTAGAGACGGGGGCAGTGGGTCTTTCTGGCTACACCTTC
-	TRBJ1-3	TRBD1	TRBV19	CASSPWTGRENTIYF	TGTGCCAGTAGTCCCTGGACAGGGCGGGAAAACACCATATATTTT
many	TRBJ1-4	-	TRBV14	CASSQDGPDNEKLFF	TGTGCCAGCAGCCAAGATGGGCCCGATAATGAAAAACTGTTTTTT
few	TRBJ1-4	-	TRBV10-3	CAIGDPALGEKLFF	TGTGCCATCGGGGACCCAGCTTTGGGCGAAAAACTGTTTTTT
medium-sized	TRBJ1-5	TRBD1	TRBV30	CAWSEGQGFQPQHF	TGTGCCTGGAGTGAGGGACAGGGGTTTCAGCCCCAGCATTTT
many	TRBJ2-7	-	TRBV29-1	CSVGAAAGSYEQYF	TGCAGCGTTGGGGCGGCGGCCGGATCCTACGAGCAGTACTTC
-	TRBJ1-1	-	TRBV28	CASSGIVWNNNMNTEAFF	TGTGCCAGCAGTGGGATCGTTTGGAATAACAATATGAACACTGAAGCTTTCTTT
many	TRBJ2-1	-	TRBV20-1	CSASRNWDLEQFF	TGCAGTGCTAGTCGTAACTGGGATTTGGAGCAGTTCTTC
-	TRBJ1-2	-	TRBV29-1	CSVEGGSYGYTF	TGCAGCGTTGAAGGGGGGAGCTATGGCTACACCTTC
many	TRBJ2-7	-	TRBV30	CAWEDRSYEQYF	TGTGCCTGGGAAGACAGATCCTACGAGCAGTACTTC